This entry describes one TCR beta chain. The sample originates from a study of blood T cells in healthy people across ages. Looking at the study overall: When template switching was applied, about one barcoded beta molecule was captured per two T cells.

Trimming took off 6 bases at V and 6 bases at J, with 18 bases between the two ends. This CDR3 is built from 15 residues. Then a second PCR, running about 6 to 12 cycles, was carried out with a sample-barcoded 5' primer and a J-beta primer mix. TCRdb processed the 5' RACE reads anew with MiXCR; each CDR3 protein has one entry. This table has roughly 680,000 distinct CDR3 sequences, roughly half appearing once. This TCR came from a woman aged 80 or older in good health. This rearrangement joins TRBV12-3 or TRBV12-4 to TRBJ2-1, with D tentatively TRBD2 (5 bases). Sequenced material: blood. The CDR3 DNA follows: TGTGCCAGCAGCCTACTAGAGAAATTTGGCAATGAGCAGTTCTTC. Protein product: CASSLLEKFGNEQFF.